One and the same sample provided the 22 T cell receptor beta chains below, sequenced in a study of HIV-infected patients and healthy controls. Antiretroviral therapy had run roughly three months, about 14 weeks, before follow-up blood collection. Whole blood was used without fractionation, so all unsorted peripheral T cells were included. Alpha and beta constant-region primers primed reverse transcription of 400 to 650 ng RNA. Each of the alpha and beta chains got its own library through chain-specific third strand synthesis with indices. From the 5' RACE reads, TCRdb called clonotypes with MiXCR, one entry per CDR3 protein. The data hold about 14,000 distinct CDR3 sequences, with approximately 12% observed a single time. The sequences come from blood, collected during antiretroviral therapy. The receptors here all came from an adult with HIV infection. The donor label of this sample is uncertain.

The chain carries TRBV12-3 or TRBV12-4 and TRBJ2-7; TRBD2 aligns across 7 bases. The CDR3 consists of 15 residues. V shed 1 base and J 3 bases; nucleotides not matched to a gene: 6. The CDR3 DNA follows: TGTGCCAGCAGTTTAGGGGCGGGAGAGGTCTACGAGCAGTACTTC. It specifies CASSLGAGEVYEQYF.

The CDR3 loop reads CAISESGLAGVGGANVLTF. The CDR3 DNA follows: TGTGCCATCAGTGAGTCCGGACTAGCGGGAGTAGGAGGGGCCAACGTCCTGACTTTC. The chain carries TRBV10-3 and TRBJ2-6; 13 bases are shared with TRBD2. There are 19 residues in the CDR3. CDR1 is ENHRY, CDR2 SYGVKD, per germline. The trim removed 0 bases at V and 4 bases at J, leaving 6 bases unmatched.

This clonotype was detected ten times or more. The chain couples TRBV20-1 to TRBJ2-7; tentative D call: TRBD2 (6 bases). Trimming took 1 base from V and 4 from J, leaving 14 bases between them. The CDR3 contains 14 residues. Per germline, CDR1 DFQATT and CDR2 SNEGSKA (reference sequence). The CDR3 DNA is TGCAGTGCTAGAGGGGAAATAGCGGAGTACGAGCAGTACTTC. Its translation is CSARGEIAEYEQYF.

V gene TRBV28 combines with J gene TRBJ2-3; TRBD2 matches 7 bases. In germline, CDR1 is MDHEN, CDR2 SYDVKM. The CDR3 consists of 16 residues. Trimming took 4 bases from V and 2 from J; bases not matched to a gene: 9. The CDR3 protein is CASSSSSGGYTDTQYF. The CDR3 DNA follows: TGTGCCAGCAGTTCGTCTAGCGGAGGGTACACAGATACGCAGTATTTT.

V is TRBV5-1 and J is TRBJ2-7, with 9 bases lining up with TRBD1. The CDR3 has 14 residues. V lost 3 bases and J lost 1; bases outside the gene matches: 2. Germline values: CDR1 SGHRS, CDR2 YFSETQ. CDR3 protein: CASSSTGGSYEQYF. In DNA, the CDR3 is TGCGCCAGCAGCTCGACAGGGGGATCCTACGAGCAGTACTTC.

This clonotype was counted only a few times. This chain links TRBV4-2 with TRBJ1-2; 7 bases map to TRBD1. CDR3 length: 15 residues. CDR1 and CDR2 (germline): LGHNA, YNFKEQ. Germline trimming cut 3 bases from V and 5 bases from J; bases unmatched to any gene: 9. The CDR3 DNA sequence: TGTGCCAGCAGCCAGGACCAAGGGGGCGCTTATGGCTACACCTTC. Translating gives CASSQDQGGAYGYTF.

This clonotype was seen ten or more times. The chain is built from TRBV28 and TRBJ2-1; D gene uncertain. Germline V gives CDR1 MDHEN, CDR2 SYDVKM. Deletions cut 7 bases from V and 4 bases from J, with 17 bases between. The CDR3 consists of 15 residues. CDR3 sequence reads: CASTMTGVSYNEQFF. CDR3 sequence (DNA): TGTGCCAGCACTATGACGGGCGTTTCTTACAATGAGCAGTTCTTC.

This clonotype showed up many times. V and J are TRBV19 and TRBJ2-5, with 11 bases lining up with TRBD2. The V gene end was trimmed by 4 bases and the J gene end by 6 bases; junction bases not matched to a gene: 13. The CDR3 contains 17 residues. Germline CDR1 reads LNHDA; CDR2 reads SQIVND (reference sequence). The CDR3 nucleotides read TGTGCCAGTAGTACTGGGGGCCTAGCGGGGGGCATAAAGACCCAGTACTTC. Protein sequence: CASSTGGLAGGIKTQYF.

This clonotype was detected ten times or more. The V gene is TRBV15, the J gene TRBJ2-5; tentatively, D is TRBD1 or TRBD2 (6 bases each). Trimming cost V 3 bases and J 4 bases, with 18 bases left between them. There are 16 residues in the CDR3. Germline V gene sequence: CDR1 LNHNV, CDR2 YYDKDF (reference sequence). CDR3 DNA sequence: TGTGCCACCAGCAGCCCGCAGTTAGGAGGGGGAGAGACCCAGTACTTC. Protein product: CATSSPQLGGGETQYF.

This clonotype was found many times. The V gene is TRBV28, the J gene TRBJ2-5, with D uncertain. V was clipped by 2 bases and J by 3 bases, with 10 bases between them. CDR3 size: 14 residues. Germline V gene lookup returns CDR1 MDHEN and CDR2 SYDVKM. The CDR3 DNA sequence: TGTGCCAGCAGTTTAGATGCAGCCAAAGAGACCCAGTACTTC. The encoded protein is CASSLDAAKETQYF.

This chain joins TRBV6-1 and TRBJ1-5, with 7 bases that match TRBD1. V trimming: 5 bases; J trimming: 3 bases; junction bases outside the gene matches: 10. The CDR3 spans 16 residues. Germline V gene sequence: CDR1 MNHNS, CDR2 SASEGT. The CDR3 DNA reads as TGTGCCAGCAGTTGGTTGACAGGGCGAACCAATCAGCCCCAGCATTTT. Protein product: CASSWLTGRTNQPQHF.

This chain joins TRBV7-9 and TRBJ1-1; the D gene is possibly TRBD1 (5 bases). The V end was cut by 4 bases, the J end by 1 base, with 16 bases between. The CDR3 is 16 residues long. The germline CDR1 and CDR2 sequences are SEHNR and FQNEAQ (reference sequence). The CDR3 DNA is TGTGCCAGCAGCTACGAAGGAGGGGCGCAGAACACTGAAGCTTTCTTT. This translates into CASSYEGGAQNTEAFF. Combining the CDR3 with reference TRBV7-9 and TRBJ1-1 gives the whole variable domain DTGVSQNPRHKITKRGQNVTFRCDPISEHNRLYWYRQTLGQGPEFLTYFQNEAQLEKSRLLSDRFSAERPKGSFSTLEIQRTEQGDSAMYLCASSYEGGAQNTEAFFGQGTRLTVV.

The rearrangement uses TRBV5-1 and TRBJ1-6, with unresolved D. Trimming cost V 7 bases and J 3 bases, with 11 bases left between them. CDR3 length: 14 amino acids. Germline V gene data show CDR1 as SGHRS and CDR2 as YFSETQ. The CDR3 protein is CASGTGNYNSPLHF. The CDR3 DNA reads TGCGCCAGCGGCACCGGGAACTATAATTCACCCCTCCACTTT.

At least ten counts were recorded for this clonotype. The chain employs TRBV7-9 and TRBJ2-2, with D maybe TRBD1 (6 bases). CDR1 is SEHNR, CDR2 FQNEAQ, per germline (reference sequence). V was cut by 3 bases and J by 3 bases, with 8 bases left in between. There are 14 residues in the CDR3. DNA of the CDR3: TGTGCCAGCAGCTTCGCAGGGGACACCGGGGAGCTGTTTTTT. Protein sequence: CASSFAGDTGELFF.

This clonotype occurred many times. The CDR3, as DNA: TGTGCCAGCAGCCACCGGGGGGCTATCAGCTCTGGGGCCAACGTCCTGACTTTC. Translating gives CASSHRGAISSGANVLTF. The chain carries TRBV7-9 and TRBJ2-6, with D possibly TRBD2 on 7 matching bases. Germline V lookup: CDR1 SEHNR, CDR2 FQNEAQ (reference sequence). V was pared by 5 bases and J by 0 bases, with 17 bases between. The CDR3 length is 18 residues.

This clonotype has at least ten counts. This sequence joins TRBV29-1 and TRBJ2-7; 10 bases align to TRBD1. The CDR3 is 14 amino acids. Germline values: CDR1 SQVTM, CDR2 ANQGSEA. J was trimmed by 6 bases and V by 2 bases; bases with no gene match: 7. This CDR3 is CSVESGTGVAEQYF. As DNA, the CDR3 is TGCAGCGTTGAATCGGGGACAGGGGTGGCCGAGCAGTACTTC.

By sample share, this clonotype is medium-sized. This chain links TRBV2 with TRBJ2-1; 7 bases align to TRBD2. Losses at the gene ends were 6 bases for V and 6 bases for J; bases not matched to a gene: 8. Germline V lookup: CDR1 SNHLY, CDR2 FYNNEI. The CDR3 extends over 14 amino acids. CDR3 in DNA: TGTGCCAGCAGCTTGCTGGGGACTACCAATGAGCAGTTCTTC. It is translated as CASSLLGTTNEQFF.

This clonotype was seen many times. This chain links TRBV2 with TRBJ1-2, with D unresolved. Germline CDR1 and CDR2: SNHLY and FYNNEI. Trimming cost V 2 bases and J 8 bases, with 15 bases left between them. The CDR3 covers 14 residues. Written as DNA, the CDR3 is TGTGCCAGCAGTGAACTCGTCGAGCCTGGGGGCTACACCTTC. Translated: CASSELVEPGGYTF.

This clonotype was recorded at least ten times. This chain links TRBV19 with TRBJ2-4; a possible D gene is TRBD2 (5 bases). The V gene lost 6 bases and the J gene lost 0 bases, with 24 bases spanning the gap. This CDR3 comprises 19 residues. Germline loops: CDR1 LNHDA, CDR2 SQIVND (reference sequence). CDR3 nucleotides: TGTGCCAGTAGCATGGCCGGGGAGCTCCAGTTGGGAGCCAAAAACATTCAGTACTTC. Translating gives CASSMAGELQLGAKNIQYF.

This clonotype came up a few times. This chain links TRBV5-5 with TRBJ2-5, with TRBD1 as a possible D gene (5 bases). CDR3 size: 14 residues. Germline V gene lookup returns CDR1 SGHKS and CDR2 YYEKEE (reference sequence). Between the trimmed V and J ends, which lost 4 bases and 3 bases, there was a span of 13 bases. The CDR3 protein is CASSTPTEKETQYF. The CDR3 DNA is TGTGCCAGCAGCACCCCGACAGAGAAAGAGACCCAGTACTTC. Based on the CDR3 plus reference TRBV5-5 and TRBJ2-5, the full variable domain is DAGVTQSPTHLIKTRGQQVTLRCSPISGHKSVSWYQQVLGQGPQFIFQYYEKEERGRGNFPDRFSARQFPNYSSELNVNALLLGDSALYLCASSTPTEKETQYFGPGTRLLVL.

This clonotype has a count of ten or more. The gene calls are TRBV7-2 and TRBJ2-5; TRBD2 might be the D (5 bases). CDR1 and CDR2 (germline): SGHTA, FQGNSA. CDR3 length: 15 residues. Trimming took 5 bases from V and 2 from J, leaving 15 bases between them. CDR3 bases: TGTGCCAGCAGCCCGAGCGGCACGGTTCAAGAGACCCAGTACTTC. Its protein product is CASSPSGTVQETQYF.

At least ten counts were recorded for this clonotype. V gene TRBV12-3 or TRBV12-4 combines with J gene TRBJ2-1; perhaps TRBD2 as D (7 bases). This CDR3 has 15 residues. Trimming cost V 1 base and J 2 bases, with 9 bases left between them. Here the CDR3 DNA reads TGTGCCAGCAGTTTAGGAGGGGGGGCCTACAATGAGCAGTTCTTC. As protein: CASSLGGGAYNEQFF.